Listed here are 13 T cell receptor beta chains from one sample, sequenced in a study of cytomegalovirus exposure and HLA in healthy donors. 13 Jbeta primers and 60 Vbeta primers were used for the PCR. Sequencing used immunoSEQ multiplex PCR; TCRdb keeps in-frame clones, though not all of them. The data hold 100,000 to 150,000 clones, with approximately 17% observed a single time. Sequenced sample: PBMCs. These receptors were collected from a female donor in good health and CMV-seropositive.

This clone was seen a few times. This chain links TRBV5-4 with TRBJ2-3; 11 positions match TRBD2. The CDR3 totals 16 residues. The germline V gene encodes CDR1 SGHNT and CDR2 YYREEE (reference sequence). The V gene end was trimmed by 4 bases and the J gene end by 5 bases; junction bases not matched to a gene: 9. The CDR3 region is CASSVIAGGEVDTQYF. DNA of the CDR3: TGTGCCAGCAGCGTTATAGCGGGGGGGGAGGTAGATACGCAGTATTTT.

This chain links TRBV30 with TRBJ2-5, with D possibly TRBD1 on 8 matching bases. Germline CDR1 reads GTSNPN; CDR2 reads SVGIG (reference sequence). V lost 3 bases and J lost 5, with 19 bases in between. This CDR3 has 15 amino acids. CDR3 amino acids: CAWSRGTGLGETQYF. DNA of the CDR3: TGTGCCTGGAGCCGCGGGACAGGACTAGGGGAGACCCAGTACTTC.

The chain combines TRBV27 with TRBJ2-5; weak D call: TRBD2 (6 bases). The CDR3 sequence is 13 residues long. Germline V lookup: CDR1 MNHEY, CDR2 SMNVEV (reference sequence). V lost 5 bases and J 4 bases, leaving 11 bases between the germline ends. CDR3 in amino acids: CASSPGRGETQYF. CDR3 DNA: TGTGCCAGCAGTCCCGGGAGAGGAGAGACCCAGTACTTC.

This chain links TRBV7-2 with TRBJ2-2, with 7 bases identical to TRBD1. The CDR3 extends over 15 amino acids. Germline CDR1 is SGHTA and CDR2 is FQGNSA. Unmatched junction bases numbered 8, after V lost 5 bases and J lost 5 bases. The CDR3 region is CASSPNRGKTGELFF. The DNA for the CDR3 is TGTGCCAGCAGCCCTAACAGGGGAAAGACCGGGGAGCTGTTTTTT.

This clone was found a few times. This chain connects TRBV28 to TRBJ1-2; TRBD1 is a possible D gene (5 bases). The germline CDR1 and CDR2 sequences are MDHEN and SYDVKM. CDR3 size: 13 residues. Trimming took 11 bases from V and 4 from J, leaving 17 bases between them. The CDR3, as DNA: TGTGCCGGACAAAAGGGTGTTGGCTATGGCTACACCTTC. This translates into CAGQKGVGYGYTF.

This clone appeared a few times. The same CDR3 arises from other DNA sequences in this sample as well. CDR3 sequence reads: CASSLETYGYTF. CDR3 sequence (DNA): TGTGCCAGCAGCTTAGAAACATATGGCTACACCTTC. This chain uses TRBV7-2 with TRBJ1-2; no reliable D call. The CDR3 totals 12 residues. The V gene lost 1 base and the J gene lost 5 bases, with 5 bases spanning the gap. Germline CDR1 is SGHTA and CDR2 is FQGNSA.

This clone was seen a handful of times. The rearrangement uses TRBV4-3 and TRBJ2-1; TRBD2 aligns across 10 bases. Germline V lookup: CDR1 LGHNA, CDR2 YSLEER. The length of the CDR3 is 17 residues. V shed 0 bases, J shed 4 bases, and the junction held 6 bases outside the gene matches. In DNA, the CDR3 is TGCGCCAGCAGCCAAGAAGGGCTAGCGGGAGAGTACAATGAGCAGTTCTTC. Its protein product is CASSQEGLAGEYNEQFF.

About this clone: Other DNA sequences in this sample translate to the same CDR3. The chain uses TRBV27 and TRBJ2-7; weak D call: TRBD2 (6 bases). From germline, CDR1 is MNHEY and CDR2 SMNVEV (reference sequence). The CDR3 runs to 12 residues. The germline V and J ends were trimmed by 3 bases and 6 bases, with 9 bases remaining between them. CDR3 in amino acids: CASSFPGGEQYF. The CDR3 DNA reads TGTGCCAGCAGTTTCCCCGGGGGCGAGCAGTACTTC.

The rearrangement links TRBV19 to TRBJ2-2; 10 bases fit TRBD1. Trimming at V came to 6 bases and at J to 6 bases, leaving 4 bases not matched to a gene. This CDR3 comprises 14 residues. Germline CDR1 reads LNHDA; CDR2 reads SQIVND (reference sequence). The CDR3 is CASRLTGGAGELFF. Here the CDR3 DNA reads TGTGCCAGTAGATTGACAGGGGGCGCCGGGGAGCTGTTTTTT.

The rearrangement joins TRBV5-1 to TRBJ1-3; 9 nucleotides align to TRBD1. V lost 4 bases to trimming and J lost 3 bases; unmatched junction nucleotides: 5. The CDR3 length is 15 residues. In germline, CDR1 is SGHRS, CDR2 YFSETQ. The CDR3 DNA follows: TGCGCCAGCAGCCTCGGGACAGGGTATGGAAACACCATATATTTT. Translated: CASSLGTGYGNTIYF.

The chain recombines TRBV19 with TRBJ1-4, with TRBD1 identical over 8 bases. CDR1 and CDR2 from the germline V gene are LNHDA and SQIVND (reference sequence). J lost 7 bases, V lost 9 bases, and 4 bases had no gene match. The CDR3 totals 12 residues. The CDR3 DNA is TGTGCCAGCAGGGGGCAAGTTGAAAAACTGTTTTTT. Protein: CASRGQVEKLFF. Variable domain in full (rest from reference TRBV19 and TRBJ1-4): DGGITQSPKYLFRKEGQNVTLSCEQNLNHDAMYWYRQDPGQGLRLIYYSQIVNDFQKGDIAEGYSVSREKKESFPLTVTSAQKNPTAFYLCASRGQVEKLFFGSGTQLSVL.

The CDR3 loop reads CASSLARGPRTDTQYF. CDR3 bases: TGTGCCAGCAGCTTGGCTAGGGGCCCTCGCACAGATACGCAGTATTTT. This sequence joins TRBV5-6 and TRBJ2-3; D possibly corresponds to TRBD1 (5 bases). The V end was cut by 0 bases, the J end by 1 base, with 12 bases between. This CDR3 is built from 16 residues. CDR1 is SGHDT, CDR2 YYEEEE, per germline.

The chain uses TRBV4-2 and TRBJ1-2, with 9 nucleotides matching TRBD1. The CDR3 consists of 15 residues. Losses at the gene ends were 0 bases for V and 8 bases for J; bases not matched to a gene: 7. The germline V gene encodes CDR1 LGHNA and CDR2 YNFKEQ. The CDR3 nucleotides are TGTGCCAGCAGCCAAGATTACAGGGGGCGCGGAGGCTACACCTTC. Its protein product is CASSQDYRGRGGYTF.